The 15 T cell receptor beta chains presented below share a single source sample, sequenced in a study of tumor-infiltrating lymphocytes in oesophageal squamous cell carcinoma. MiXCR, applied by TCRdb to the PCR reads, yields one record per CDR3 protein. The sample consists of 8,500 to 11,000 distinct CDR3 sequences, about 64% of them appearing once. The sequenced material came from esophageal tumor tissue. The source of these receptors is a female donor with esophageal squamous cell carcinoma.

This chain uses TRBV7-2 with TRBJ2-5; no firm D call. The end of the DNA fits TRBJ2-7 better, so the J call may be wrong. The CDR3 runs to 13 residues. Germline V gene data show CDR1 as SGHTA and CDR2 as FQGNSA. The CDR3: CASSLVTIAEQYF. The DNA of the CDR3 is TGTGCCAGCAGCTTGGTGACAATAGCCGAGCAGTACTTC.

This rearrangement joins TRBV9 to TRBJ2-1; 7 positions agree with TRBD2. The CDR3 covers 19 residues. V shed 3 bases and J 3 bases; nucleotides not matched to a gene: 18. Per germline, CDR1 SGDLS and CDR2 YYNGEE. The CDR3 loop is CASSAWGGAGMLNYNEQFF. The DNA of the CDR3 is TGTGCCAGCAGCGCCTGGGGGGGAGCGGGAATGCTAAACTACAATGAGCAGTTCTTC.

This clonotype was seen a few times. The V call is TRBV6-5, the J call TRBJ2-3; 9 bases fit TRBD2. Germline V gene data show CDR1 as MNHEY and CDR2 as SVGAGI. The CDR3 runs 15 residues. Unmatched junction bases numbered 1, after V lost 2 bases and J lost 1 base. This CDR3 is CASSYGTSRTDTQYF. For the CDR3, the DNA is TGTGCCAGCAGTTACGGGACTAGCCGCACAGATACGCAGTATTTT.

Comments on this clonotype: At one end, the junction sequence differs from germline, possibly due to a read error. The chain is built from TRBV7-6 and TRBJ2-2; no reliable D call. This CDR3 region has 13 residues. Germline values: CDR1 SGHVS, CDR2 FNYEAQ. The DNA for the CDR3 is TGTGCTAGCAGCCCACAGTCATCCGGGGAGCTGTTTTTT. Its protein is CASSPQSSGELFF.

This clonotype was detected only a few times. The gene calls are TRBV28 and TRBJ2-1; 11 bases fit TRBD2. There are 18 residues in the CDR3. The germline V gene encodes CDR1 MDHEN and CDR2 SYDVKM. The V and J ends lost 3 bases and 0 bases, in that order; junction bases with no gene match: 7. DNA of the CDR3: TGTGCCAGCAGTTTCCCCGGGACTAGCGGATACTCCTACAATGAGCAGTTCTTC. Translated, it gives CASSFPGTSGYSYNEQFF.

The chain carries TRBV7-3 and TRBJ2-7; 10 bases are a match to TRBD1. The J call may be mistaken, given a closer DNA end match to TRBJ2-4. Germline lookup yields CDR1 SGHTA and CDR2 FQGTGA. The CDR3 consists of 21 residues. In nucleotides, the CDR3 is TGTGCCAGCACCATCCGAAGGGACCGGGACAGGGGATCTTCGGCCAAAAACATTCAGTACTTC. Translation: CASTIRRDRDRGSSAKNIQYF.

This clonotype was detected many times. The V and J genes are TRBV7-8 and TRBJ1-2; 11 positions match TRBD1. The CDR3 has 15 amino acids. With V trimmed by 1 base and J by 7 bases, 5 bases remained unmatched. Germline V CDR1 and CDR2: SGHVS, FQNEAQ. This chain's CDR3 is CASSLDGQGAGGYTF. The CDR3 DNA sequence: TGTGCCAGCAGCTTAGACGGACAGGGGGCAGGTGGCTACACCTTC.

The chain employs TRBV7-9 and TRBJ2-3; D unresolved. Near its end, the DNA agrees better with TRBJ2-5, so the J call may be wrong. The CDR3 spans 17 residues. Looked up from germline, CDR1 is SEHNR and CDR2 is FQNEAQ (reference sequence). CDR3 sequence (DNA): TGTGCCAGCAGCCCCCCCCAGGAAGTAGACGGAGCAGAGACCCAGTACTTC. It is translated as CASSPPQEVDGAETQYF.

The rearrangement links TRBV19 to TRBJ1-5; 10 bases map to TRBD1. The CDR3 sequence is 14 residues long. With V trimmed by 5 bases and J by 2 bases, 0 bases remained unmatched. Per germline, CDR1 LNHDA and CDR2 SQIVND (reference sequence). The CDR3 loop reads CASSGTGGNQPQHF. CDR3 in DNA: TGTGCCAGTAGTGGGACAGGGGGCAATCAGCCCCAGCATTTT.

The rearrangement joins TRBV11-2 to TRBJ2-5, with 7 bases that match TRBD2. The DNA matches TRBJ2-1 better at its end, which makes the J call doubtful. The CDR3 runs 14 residues. CDR1 is SGHAT, CDR2 FQNNGV, per germline. Written as DNA, the CDR3 is TGTGCCAGCAGCCCACGGACTAGCTACAATGAGCAGTTCTTC. It is translated as CASSPRTSYNEQFF.

The rearrangement uses TRBV7-6 and TRBJ2-1; 7 bases are shared with TRBD2. The V gene end was trimmed by 1 base and the J gene end by 4 bases; junction bases not matched to a gene: 10. Germline loops: CDR1 SGHVS, CDR2 FNYEAQ. The CDR3 has 17 amino acids. CDR3 residues: CASSLELASHFYNEQFF. The CDR3 nucleotides are TGTGCCAGCAGCTTAGAACTAGCGAGCCACTTTTACAATGAGCAGTTCTTC.

The J gene is TRBJ1-2, the V gene TRBV7-1; D is unresolved. TRBV7-1 counts as an open reading frame of uncertain function. Trimming removed 7 bases from V and 0 bases from J, with 9 bases in between. This CDR3 comprises 13 residues. The CDR3 region has the DNA TGTGCCAGCACCCCCTATACTAACTATGGCTACACCTTC. Its protein is CASTPYTNYGYTF.

V is TRBV7-8 and J is TRBJ2-6; tentative D call: TRBD2 (5 bases). The DNA end lines up better with TRBJ2-7; the J call may be wrong. There are 13 residues in the CDR3. The germline V gene encodes CDR1 SGHVS and CDR2 FQNEAQ. As DNA, the CDR3 is TGTGCCAGCAGCTTAAGACGGGAATACGAGCAGTACTTC. It translates to CASSLRREYEQYF.

This clonotype was counted between two and nine times. The V and J genes are TRBV7-8 and TRBJ2-1; D call uncertain. Germline CDR1 reads SGHVS; CDR2 reads FQNEAQ. The CDR3 contains 15 residues. V lost 5 bases and J lost 2, with 13 bases in between. The CDR3 coding sequence is TGTGCCAGCAGCACCCAGACAATTACCTACAATGAGCAGTTCTTC. Its translation is CASSTQTITYNEQFF.

This clonotype was detected a few times. The rearrangement uses TRBV7-9 and TRBJ2-7; TRBD1 matches 7 bases. The DNA end is a closer match to TRBJ2-5, so the J assignment may be wrong. The CDR3 has 14 amino acids. Germline assignment: CDR1 SEHNR and CDR2 FQNEAQ (reference sequence). The CDR3 DNA reads TGTGCCAGCAGCTTGCGGAGACAGGGAGAGACCCAGTACTTC. This codes for CASSLRRQGETQYF.